This TCR beta chain is from a study of T cells after yellow fever vaccination. The wider study: Some fractions had low cell numbers, and these were prepared with SMART-Seq v4 Ultra Low Input. Overall study results and limits: Booster samples showed a return of most primary-vaccination clones (around 95% CD4, approximately 90% CD8).

5'RACE template switching generated TCR cDNA, adding a universal primer site and UMIs. TCRdb re-analysed the 5' RACE reads in MiXCR, keeping a single row per CDR3 protein. The sample carries some 420,000 distinct CDR3 sequences, approximately 18% recorded once. The ends lost 2 bases at V and 5 bases at J; junction bases unmatched: 6. The CDR3 is 16 amino acids. Looked up from germline, CDR1 is ENHRY and CDR2 is SYGVKD. As for this clonotype: Its antigen is not identified.

This TCR was sampled from a man between 18 and 35 years old who received the YFV17D yellow fever vaccine. This sequence joins TRBV10-3 and TRBJ2-1, with 10 bases identical to TRBD2. This specimen was PBMCs, taken before the yellow fever booster vaccination. CDR3 loop: CAISEGKRGGNNEQFF. In DNA, the CDR3 is TGTGCCATCAGTGAGGGAAAGCGGGGGGGTAACAATGAGCAGTTCTTC.